Following are 30 T cell receptor beta chains from one sample sequenced in a study of blood T cell repertoires in COVID-19. Assay used: immunoSEQ multiplex PCR; TCRdb lists only in-frame clones, some missing. The sample holds approximately 300,000 clones; approximately 90% are singletons and the top ten take 2% to 2.5%. The sequencing sample was made of peripheral blood. The receptors originated from a woman in her 50s who had recovered from COVID-19.

CDR3 bases: TGTGCCAGCAGCCGATACGATGGTGGGGCAAGTGGCTACACCTTC. Amino acid sequence: CASSRYDGGASGYTF. The chain employs TRBV5-5 and TRBJ1-2; a weak D match, TRBD1 (5 bases). V was pared by 4 bases and J by 7 bases, with 20 bases between. Germline V gene data show CDR1 as SGHKS and CDR2 as YYEKEE (reference sequence). This CDR3 is 15 amino acids long.

This clone was seen only a few times. Sequence at one end of the junction differs from germline and may be a read error. The chain joins TRBV7-7 to TRBJ2-2; D perhaps matches TRBD1 (6 bases). CDR3 length: 15 residues. Germline-derived CDR1 and CDR2 are SSHAT and FNYEAQ (reference sequence). CDR3 region: CASSAGQLNTGELFF. The CDR3 nucleotides read TGTGCTAGCAGCGCTGGACAGCTGAACACCGGGGAGCTGTTTTTT.

With respect to this clone: Other DNA sequences within the sample encode an identical CDR3. The chain joins TRBV27 to TRBJ2-7; D is ambiguous. Trimming removed 5 bases from V and 4 bases from J, with 9 bases in between. Germline lookup yields CDR1 MNHEY and CDR2 SMNVEV (reference sequence). The CDR3 runs 12 residues. CDR3 sequence reads: CASSPSGYEQYF. As DNA, the CDR3 is TGTGCCAGCAGTCCCTCCGGGTACGAGCAGTACTTC.

This sequence joins TRBV5-5 and TRBJ1-2, with 7 bases fitting TRBD1. Germline V lookup: CDR1 SGHKS, CDR2 YYEKEE (reference sequence). The CDR3 totals 14 residues. V dropped 2 bases and J dropped 9; count of bases not matched to a gene: 10. CDR3 sequence: CASSLQGDSRSYTF. In DNA form, the CDR3 reads TGTGCCAGCAGCTTACAAGGGGACAGTCGGAGCTACACCTTC.

This clone was counted a single time. The chain couples TRBV18 to TRBJ1-5; 7 bases fit TRBD1. Per germline, CDR1 KGHSH and CDR2 LQKENI. The CDR3 loop spans 17 amino acids. The V segment lost 2 bases and the J segment 0 bases; nucleotides outside the gene matches: 7. This CDR3 is CASSPSTWTGSNQPQHF. The DNA for the CDR3 is TGTGCCAGCTCACCATCAACCTGGACAGGTAGCAATCAGCCCCAGCATTTT.

This chain uses TRBV27 with TRBJ2-3; 8 positions match TRBD1. Trimming took 6 bases from V and 2 from J; bases not matched to a gene: 7. The CDR3 sequence is 15 residues long. The germline V gene encodes CDR1 MNHEY and CDR2 SMNVEV (reference sequence). The DNA of the CDR3 is TGTGCCAGCAGCCCTGAGGACAGGGTCACAGATACGCAGTATTTT. It encodes CASSPEDRVTDTQYF.

The rearrangement joins TRBV9 to TRBJ1-6; D unresolved. CDR1 is SGDLS, CDR2 YYNGEE, per germline. Trimming took 0 bases from V and 7 from J, leaving 8 bases between them. The CDR3 runs 14 residues. CDR3 coding DNA: TGTGCCAGCAGCGTAGTGGGCCAAAATTCACCCCTCCACTTT. Translation gives CASSVVGQNSPLHF.

The chain uses TRBV5-6 and TRBJ1-2; no reliable D call. Trimming removed 1 base from V and 6 bases from J, with 10 bases in between. The CDR3 consists of 13 residues. CDR1 SGHDT and CDR2 YYEEEE come from the germline V gene. The CDR3 region is CASSLFARDGYTF. The CDR3 nucleotides are TGTGCCAGCAGCTTGTTCGCCCGGGATGGCTACACCTTC. Together with reference TRBV5-6 and TRBJ1-2, the CDR3 gives the full variable domain: DAGVTQSPTHLIKTRGQQVTLRCSPKSGHDTVSWYQQALGQGPQFIFQYYEEEERQRGNFPDRFSGHQFPNYSSELNVNALLLGDSALYLCASSLFARDGYTFGSGTRLTVV.

The chain joins TRBV7-2 to TRBJ1-1; D perhaps matches TRBD1 (6 bases). The CDR3 extends over 16 amino acids. The germline V gene has CDR1 SGHTA and CDR2 FQGNSA. V was shortened by 3 bases and J by 2 bases, with 16 bases between the two germline ends. The CDR3 sequence: CASSFPLDSRNTEAFF. CDR3 bases: TGTGCCAGCAGCTTCCCCTTGGACAGCCGAAACACTGAAGCTTTCTTT.

The chain carries TRBV2 and TRBJ1-5; D uncertain. CDR1 and CDR2 from the germline V gene are SNHLY and FYNNEI. The CDR3 runs to 16 residues. The ends were cut back, 4 bases at V and 0 bases at J, with 13 bases in the middle. CDR3 residues: CASSARTGNSNQPQHF. The CDR3 DNA is TGTGCCAGCAGTGCTAGAACGGGAAATAGCAATCAGCCCCAGCATTTT.

The chain uses TRBV4-1 and TRBJ1-4; D is unclear. V lost 0 bases, J lost 4 bases, and 18 bases lay in between. This CDR3 comprises 18 residues. Germline loops: CDR1 MGHRA, CDR2 YSYEKL. DNA for the CDR3: TGCGCCAGCAGCCAAGAGTTCGAGGTAGTGGGAGGTAATGAAAAACTGTTTTTT. It encodes CASSQEFEVVGGNEKLFF.

The J gene is TRBJ2-7, the V gene TRBV6-5, with D maybe TRBD1 (6 bases). The CDR3 loop spans 14 amino acids. V shed 6 bases and J shed 2 bases, with 14 bases lying between them. The germline V gene has CDR1 MNHEY and CDR2 SVGAGI. The CDR3 DNA is TGTGCCAGCAGAGTTACAGGGTTTCCCTACGAGCAGTACTTC. Protein: CASRVTGFPYEQYF.

The count of this clone is one. The chain couples TRBV1 to TRBJ2-1; TRBD2, the D gene given by the table, was not confirmed from the DNA. TRBV1 is a known pseudogene. The CDR3 loop spans 16 amino acids. This chain's CDR3 is CTSSQEICGSYNEQFF. As DNA, the CDR3 is TGCACCAGCAGCCAAGAGATTTGCGGGAGCTACAATGAGCAGTTCTTC.

The chain uses TRBV5-1 and TRBJ2-5; 8 bases match TRBD2. J lost 2 bases, V lost 0 bases, and 6 bases had no gene match. CDR1 and CDR2 (germline): SGHRS, YFSETQ. This CDR3 is 16 amino acids long. DNA of the CDR3: TGCGCCAGCAGCTTGGGACTAGCGTGGGCGCAAGAGACCCAGTACTTC. It encodes CASSLGLAWAQETQYF.

V and J are TRBV5-1 and TRBJ1-2; the D gene is possibly TRBD1 (5 bases). With 4 bases removed from V and 2 bases from J, the gap between germline ends came to 15 bases. Germline V gene sequence: CDR1 SGHRS, CDR2 YFSETQ. The CDR3 is 15 residues long. For the CDR3, the DNA is TGCGCCAGCAGCATTGACAGTTTCGTCAACTATGGCTACACCTTC. Protein product: CASSIDSFVNYGYTF.

The rearrangement links TRBV5-4 to TRBJ2-7; 11 nucleotides align to TRBD2. The V gene end was trimmed by 5 bases and the J gene end by 0 bases; junction bases not matched to a gene: 7. This CDR3 spans 16 amino acids. Germline CDR1 is SGHNT and CDR2 is YYREEE (reference sequence). As DNA, the CDR3 is TGTGCCAGCAGTTCCGGGACTAGCGGAAACTCCTACGAGCAGTACTTC. Translated: CASSSGTSGNSYEQYF. The full variable domain, in which reference TRBV5-4 and TRBJ2-7 provide the parts outside the CDR3, is ETGVTQSPTHLIKTRGQQVTLRCSSQSGHNTVSWYQQALGQGPQFIFQYYREEENGRGNFPPRFSGLQFPNYSSELNVNALELDDSALYLCASSSGTSGNSYEQYFGPGTRLTVT.

V gene TRBV7-2 combines with J gene TRBJ2-2; no clear D gene. Germline V lookup: CDR1 SGHTA, CDR2 FQGNSA. V lost 6 bases and J lost 5, with 13 bases in between. The CDR3 is 14 residues long. CDR3 in DNA: TGTGCCAGCAGTAACTTTCCCCTTACCGGGGAGCTGTTTTTT. Amino acid sequence: CASSNFPLTGELFF. The full variable domain, in which reference TRBV7-2 and TRBJ2-2 provide the parts outside the CDR3, is GAGVSQSPSNKVTEKGKDVELRCDPISGHTALYWYRQSLGQGLEFLIYFQGNSAPDKSGLPSDRFSAERTGGSVSTLTIQRTQQEDSAVYLCASSNFPLTGELFFGEGSRLTVL.

The CDR3 DNA follows: TGTGCCAGCAGTTCATACCAGGGGGCGGGGACCGGGGAGCTGTTTTTT. Protein product: CASSSYQGAGTGELFF. The chain couples TRBV6-5 to TRBJ2-2, with TRBD1 identical over 8 bases. V lost 4 bases and J lost 5; bases outside the gene matches: 9. CDR3 size: 16 residues. From germline, CDR1 is MNHEY and CDR2 SVGAGI.

This chain links TRBV25-1 with TRBJ2-7; unclear D gene. This CDR3 comprises 11 residues. Germline CDR1 is MGHDK and CDR2 is SYGVNS. Trimming shortened V by 4 bases and J by 7 bases, and 8 bases separated the two germline ends. The CDR3 DNA reads TGTGCCAGCAGTGGCCTACGGGAGCAGTACTTC. Amino acid sequence: CASSGLREQYF.

This chain links TRBV28 with TRBJ2-7, with a possible D match to TRBD1 (6 bases). Germline CDR1 and CDR2: MDHEN and SYDVKM. The CDR3 is 16 residues long. Deletions cut 1 base from V and 3 bases from J, with 16 bases between. The DNA for the CDR3 is TGTGCCAGCAGTTTATATGGGGGCGTCGGAAACTACGAGCAGTACTTC. Translated: CASSLYGGVGNYEQYF.

A few counts support this clone. Here the CDR3 reads CASSRGDSETMVTEAFF. CDR3 in DNA: TGTGCCAGCAGCCGCGGGGACAGTGAAACTATGGTCACTGAAGCTTTCTTT. This chain joins TRBV4-2 and TRBJ1-1; the match to TRBD1 covers 7 bases. Germline CDR1 and CDR2: LGHNA and YNFKEQ. CDR3 length: 17 amino acids. Trimming removed 4 bases from V and 4 bases from J; junction bases left unmatched: 15.

This clone occurred a few times. The CDR3 DNA follows: TGCAGCGCAGCTAGCGGGAGTGTGAACACCGGGGAGCTGTTTTTT. This translates into CSAASGSVNTGELFF. The chain carries TRBV29-1 and TRBJ2-2; 10 bases match TRBD2. Trimming at V came to 7 bases and at J to 1 base, leaving 6 bases not matched to a gene. There are 15 residues in the CDR3. Germline values: CDR1 SQVTM, CDR2 ANQGSEA.

V is TRBV19 and J is TRBJ2-3; 8 bases fit TRBD2. The ends lost 5 bases at V and 8 bases at J; junction bases unmatched: 12. The germline gives CDR1 LNHDA, CDR2 SQIVND (reference sequence). The CDR3 consists of 15 residues. The CDR3 here is CASSETSGGVGTQYF. The CDR3 DNA sequence: TGTGCCAGTAGTGAAACTAGCGGAGGGGTGGGTACGCAGTATTTT.

This chain uses TRBV30 with TRBJ1-1; D gene uncertain. Germline V gene lookup returns CDR1 GTSNPN and CDR2 SVGIG (reference sequence). The CDR3 is 14 residues long. Deletions cut 3 bases from V and 8 bases from J, with 19 bases between. CDR3 residues: CAWSGSVRSEEAFF. DNA of the CDR3: TGTGCCTGGAGCGGCTCGGTGCGTTCGGAGGAAGCTTTCTTT.

This sequence joins TRBV6-2 or TRBV6-3 and TRBJ2-7, with TRBD1 matching 9 bases. Germline assignment: CDR1 MNHEY and CDR2 SVGEGT. This CDR3 is 15 amino acids long. Trimming at V came to 5 bases and at J to 5 bases, leaving 10 bases not matched to a gene. Written as DNA, the CDR3 is TGTGCCAGCAGTCTACCGGGACAGGGCAAGGACGAGCAGTACTTC. Translated, it gives CASSLPGQGKDEQYF.

The chain carries TRBV9 and TRBJ2-5; the match to TRBD1 covers 11 bases. Germline V gene data show CDR1 as SGDLS and CDR2 as YYNGEE. The CDR3 runs to 16 residues. After removal of 4 bases from V and 5 bases from J, the junction contained 10 bases not matched to a gene. The DNA for the CDR3 is TGTGCCAGCAGCCCCCGGACAGGGGGCTCGAGGGAGACCCAGTACTTC. The encoded protein is CASSPRTGGSRETQYF.

J is TRBJ1-1 and V is TRBV7-8; TRBD1 matches at 8 bases. The length of the CDR3 is 17 residues. V shed 1 base, J shed 0 bases, and the junction held 7 bases outside the gene matches. The germline V gene has CDR1 SGHVS and CDR2 FQNEAQ. CDR3 bases: TGTGCCAGCAGCTTAGACCACAGGGGGGTAATGAACACTGAAGCTTTCTTT. This sequence encodes CASSLDHRGVMNTEAFF. Together with reference TRBV7-8 and TRBJ1-1, the CDR3 gives the full variable domain: GAGVSQSPRYKVAKRGQDVALRCDPISGHVSLFWYQQALGQGPEFLTYFQNEAQLDKSGLPSDRFFAERPEGSVSTLKIQRTQQEDSAVYLCASSLDHRGVMNTEAFFGQGTRLTVV.

A few counts support this clone. The CDR3 loop reads CASSILQGAGNTIYF. CDR3 nucleotide sequence: TGTGCCAGTAGTATATTACAGGGGGCTGGAAACACCATATATTTT. The chain couples TRBV19 to TRBJ1-3; 8 nucleotides align to TRBD1. The V and J ends lost 2 bases and 2 bases, in that order; junction bases with no gene match: 2. The CDR3 contains 15 residues. CDR1 LNHDA and CDR2 SQIVND come from the germline V gene (reference sequence).

This chain joins TRBV24-1 and TRBJ1-2; possible D gene TRBD1, 6 bases. The V end was cut by 4 bases, the J end by 5 bases, with 13 bases between. CDR1 is KGHDR, CDR2 SFDVKD, per germline. The CDR3 contains 14 residues. As DNA, the CDR3 is TGTGCCACCAGTGACGACATCAGGGGATATGGCTACACCTTC. Translating gives CATSDDIRGYGYTF.

The CDR3 nucleotides read TGTGCCAGCCATAAACAGGGGGAGATCACCGGGGAGCTGTTTTTT. Translating it yields CASHKQGEITGELFF. The J gene is TRBJ2-2, the V gene TRBV18, with 8 bases matching TRBD1. V was pared by 8 bases and J by 4 bases, with 9 bases of the junction left unmatched. The CDR3 is made up of 15 amino acids. The germline gives CDR1 KGHSH, CDR2 LQKENI.